This TCR beta chain was retrieved from a study of vaccination effects on CD4 cells after COVID-19. Produced via immunoSEQ multiplex PCR; TCRdb's table is partial and in-frame only. The profile shows some 65,000 clones, 60% to 80% of them singletons. Germline CDR1 reads SGHTA; CDR2 reads FQGTGA. The CDR3 runs 16 residues. V lost 5 bases and J lost 0; bases outside the gene matches: 9. A word on this clone: Its antigen is undetermined.

General study findings and limits: Early post-infection timepoints were missing from the study, which also had few convalescent patients. Healthy vaccinees showed cross-reactivity with common cold coronaviruses in only 1 of 255 vaccine-induced clones. Clones arising from infection and from vaccination showed marked clonal contraction late after vaccination.

Sequencing was preceded by expansion of antigen-specific CD4+ T cells with viral peptide pools in the ViraFEST assay. Culture proceeded for more than nine days, and CD4+ T cells were then isolated. Neither prior SARS-CoV-2 infection nor positive nucleocapsid antibodies were present in the vaccine recipients. In culture with about 10 IU/ml IL-2 and roughly 10 ug/ml peptides, PBMC were grown at fewer than 2.5 million per well. The sequencing here drew on CD4+ T cells from PBMCs cultured with HCoV-NL63 spike peptides, taken before COVID-19 vaccination. The source is a human donor who received a COVID-19 vaccine. The chain links TRBV7-3 to TRBJ2-5, with TRBD1 identical over 7 bases. CDR3 region: CASSLTGNLDQETQYF. CDR3 DNA: TGTGCCAGCAGCCTGACAGGGAACTTGGACCAAGAGACCCAGTACTTC.